This T cell receptor beta chain emerged from a study of blood T cells in healthy people across ages. Germline V gene data show CDR1 as MGHRA and CDR2 as YSYEKL. Germline trimming cut 4 bases from V and 10 bases from J; bases unmatched to any gene: 11. The CDR3 length is 15 residues. Sample-barcoded 5' priming and a J-beta primer mix drove a second PCR of roughly 7 to 11 cycles. TCRdb called the 5' RACE reads again in MiXCR, with one record for every CDR3 protein. The table includes about 1.4 million distinct CDR3 sequences, roughly 64% detected once. Per sample, extraction of total RNA gave at least 5 micrograms in every case.

The specimen was blood. The clonotype originates from a man younger than 35 in good health. The chain carries TRBV4-1 and TRBJ2-1; TRBD2 agrees at 9 bases. As DNA, the CDR3 is TGCGCCAGCAGCCCCTCGGTAGCGGGGGTCAGGGAGCAGTTCTTC. It yields the protein CASSPSVAGVREQFF.